These T cell receptor beta chains were read from a single sample in a study of response to subunit inactivated influenza vaccine. TCRdb called the RT-PCR reads again in MiXCR, with one record for every CDR3 protein. The repertoire includes hundreds of thousands of distinct CDR3 sequences, about 15% of them detected once, and approximately 10% sits in the top ten. The source material was PBMCs from blood, sampled roughly 12 days after vaccination. These receptors were collected from a man aged 45-65 years who received an inactivated influenza vaccine. Both conserved end residues are part of each CDR3. D genes are given only for firm matches. Clone size is shown for a subset of rows, as once, few, many or a class of expanded clone.

V gene	CDR3 length	clone size	J gene	D gene	CDR3 DNA	CDR3 protein
TRBV6-2/TRBV6-3	12	-	TRBJ2-2	-	TGTGCCAGCAGTTACCATACCTGGGAGCTGTTTTTT	CASSYHTWELFF
TRBV20-1	15	-	TRBJ2-5	TRBD2	TGCAGCGCACACACGGGACTAGCGGGTACAGAGACCCAGTACTTC	CSAHTGLAGTETQYF
TRBV20-1	16	-	TRBJ2-1	TRBD2	TGCAGTGCTTGCGGGACTAGCGGGAGAAATAGGAATGAGCAGTTCTTC	CSACGTSGRNRNEQFF
TRBV12-3/TRBV12-4	14	few	TRBJ1-4	-	TGTGCCAGCAGCCGGACAGTCTTTAATGAAAAACTGTTTTTT	CASSRTVFNEKLFF
TRBV12-3/TRBV12-4	15	few	TRBJ1-1	TRBD1	TGTGCCAGCAGAATAAGACAGGGGGCGAACACTGAAGCTTTCTTT	CASRIRQGANTEAFF
TRBV29-1	16	few	TRBJ2-3	-	TGCAGCGTTGAAGAAGTTAGGGCCAGTACCACAGATACGCAGTATTTT	CSVEEVRASTTDTQYF
TRBV24-1	17	-	TRBJ2-5	TRBD2	TGTGCCACCAGTGAGTTATCCGGGACTAGCGCGAAAGAGACCCAGTACTTC	CATSELSGTSAKETQYF
TRBV12-3/TRBV12-4	14	few	TRBJ2-3	TRBD2	TGTGCCAGCAGTTTTAGGGGCGGGGGAGATACGCAGTATTTT	CASSFRGGGDTQYF
TRBV5-6	14	-	TRBJ2-1	TRBD1	TGTGCCAGCAGCTTACCGGGACAGGGGCTTGAGCAGTTCTTC	CASSLPGQGLEQFF
TRBV6-6	12	-	TRBJ1-1	-	TGTGCCAGCAGTTACCTCTCAGATGAAGCTTTCTTT	CASSYLSDEAFF
TRBV2	13	-	TRBJ1-5	-	TGTGCCAGCAGTGACAAGGAGCGGTGGCCCCAGCATTTT	CASSDKERWPQHF
TRBV9	17	-	TRBJ2-3	-	TGTGCCAGCACCCGGGGTGGTGGACCAGACGTCCCAGATACGCAGTATTTT	CASTRGGGPDVPDTQYF
TRBV12-3/TRBV12-4	14	many	TRBJ2-2	-	TGTGCCAGCAGTTCTCAGGGGTACACCGGGGAGCTGTTTTTT	CASSSQGYTGELFF
TRBV24-1	15	-	TRBJ2-1	TRBD1	TGTGCCACCAGTGAAACCGGGACAGGGAACAATGAGCAGTTCTTC	CATSETGTGNNEQFF
TRBV5-1	17	-	TRBJ1-3	-	TGCTCCAGCAGCTTGGCCAGAGGCGGCAGCTCTGGAAACACCATATATTTT	CSSSLARGGSSGNTIYF
TRBV5-1	15	-	TRBJ2-3	-	TGCGCCAGCAGCTTTCGAATTACTAGCACAGATACGCAGTATTTT	CASSFRITSTDTQYF
TRBV29-1	14	few	TRBJ2-7	TRBD1	TGCAGCGTTGACGCGGGACAGGGCAATTACGAGCAGTACTTC	CSVDAGQGNYEQYF
TRBV29-1	12	-	TRBJ1-1	-	TGCAGCGTCTCAACATTACAGGTAGAAGCTTTCTTT	CSVSTLQVEAFF
TRBV20-1	12	few	TRBJ2-3	-	TGCAGTGCTAGTTCCGTGCTTGGTACGCAGTATTTT	CSASSVLGTQYF
TRBV3-1	15	few	TRBJ2-1	TRBD1	TGTGCCAGCAGCCCTCAGGGGGCAGGGTACAATGAGCAGTTCTTC	CASSPQGAGYNEQFF
TRBV6-2/TRBV6-3	18	few	TRBJ2-4	TRBD2	TGTGCCAGCAGTTACTCCCTCTTAAGCGGGAGGGTTAAAAACATTCAGTACTTC	CASSYSLLSGRVKNIQYF
TRBV19	15	few	TRBJ1-5	-	TGTGCCAGTAGTATAGTTGGCAGGAGCAATCAGCCCCAGCATTTT	CASSIVGRSNQPQHF
TRBV19	13	few	TRBJ2-7	-	TGTGCCAGTAGTCCCTCAGGGGCCCACGAGCAGTACTTC	CASSPSGAHEQYF
TRBV3-1	13	-	TRBJ2-7	-	TGTGCCAGCAGCCAAGCCGACAGTTACGAGCAGTACTTC	CASSQADSYEQYF
TRBV4-2	15	-	TRBJ1-1	-	TGTGCCAGCAGCCAAGATTGGGGGCGGAACACTGAAGCTTTCTTT	CASSQDWGRNTEAFF
TRBV27	16	-	TRBJ2-3	TRBD2	TGTGCCAGCAGTTTGACTAGCGGAGACCCTACAGATACGCAGTATTTT	CASSLTSGDPTDTQYF
TRBV7-9	15	many	TRBJ2-3	-	TGTGCCAGCAGCACCTTGGGCGGAAGCACAGATACGCAGTATTTT	CASSTLGGSTDTQYF
TRBV9	17	-	TRBJ2-1	TRBD1	TGTGCCAGCAGCGTAGAGGCGGGGTCGACAGGGGGCGATGAGCAGTTCTTC	CASSVEAGSTGGDEQFF
TRBV28	15	many	TRBJ2-2	-	TGTGCCAGCAGACGACGGACCCCAGGGACCGGGGAGCTGTTTTTT	CASRRRTPGTGELFF
TRBV4-1	18	many	TRBJ2-1	TRBD2	TGCGCCAGCAGCCAAGATTCCGCCCTAGCGGGAATTGTCGATGAGCAGTTCTTC	CASSQDSALAGIVDEQFF
TRBV2	15	-	TRBJ2-1	TRBD2	TGTGCCAGCAGTGAAGTAGCGGGGGTCTACAATGAGCAGTTCTTC	CASSEVAGVYNEQFF
TRBV6-1	14	-	TRBJ1-4	-	TGTGCCAGCAGGTCGACAAGTCCTAATGAAAAACTGTTTTTT	CASRSTSPNEKLFF
TRBV11-2	18	-	TRBJ1-2	-	TGTGCCAGCAGCTTCTCCGGGTTCCGATTTACCCCGATAGGAGGCTACACCTTC	CASSFSGFRFTPIGGYTF
TRBV7-2	15	-	TRBJ2-1	-	TGTGCCAGCAGCTTAGCGTATACCCCAGACGGTGGGCAGTTCTTC	CASSLAYTPDGGQFF
TRBV3-1	14	-	TRBJ1-4	-	TGTGCCAGCAGCCAAGGGGGCGGGAGAGAAAAACTGTTTTTT	CASSQGGGREKLFF
TRBV2	13	few	TRBJ2-3	-	TGTGCCAGCAGGACTCTTAGCACAGATACGCAGTATTTT	CASRTLSTDTQYF
TRBV12-3/TRBV12-4	16	few	TRBJ2-7	TRBD1	TGTGCCAGCAGTTTAACCGCCGGGCAGGGGGACTACGAGCAGTACTTC	CASSLTAGQGDYEQYF
TRBV6-2/TRBV6-3	15	few	TRBJ2-7	TRBD2	TGTGCCAGCAGGCAACTAGCGGGGAACTCCTACGAGCAGTACTTC	CASRQLAGNSYEQYF
TRBV6-5	17	many	TRBJ2-3	TRBD2	TGTGCCAGCAGTTACTCGGCTCCTGGGAGGGACACAGATACGCAGTATTTT	CASSYSAPGRDTDTQYF
TRBV13	14	-	TRBJ1-1	-	TGTGCCAGCAGCTCCCCCCCGGCGCATACTGAAGCTTTCTTT	CASSSPPAHTEAFF